A selection of T cell receptor beta chains follows, all from one sample in a study of Ad26.COV2.S vaccination and SARS-CoV-2 variants. Clones were sequenced by immunoSEQ multiplex PCR, and TCRdb holds only the in-frame ones, with some missing. The sample consists of roughly 410,000 clones, 80% to 90% of them appearing once. Sample: peripheral blood, taken in a trial of Ad26.COV2.S vaccine versus placebo. The source is a person aged 18 to 59 who received the Ad26.COV2.S COVID-19 vaccine or a placebo. Both conserved end residues are part of each CDR3. D genes are given only for firm matches. Size values are once, few and many counts, or a class for expanded clones, and some rows have none.

D gene	V gene	CDR3 length	J gene	clone size	CDR3 protein	CDR3 DNA
.	TRBV12-3/TRBV12-4	12	TRBJ2-7	.	CASSRQVYEQYF	TGTGCCAGCAGTAGACAGGTCTACGAGCAGTACTTC
TRBD1	TRBV19	18	TRBJ2-6	once	CASSSRQGGSSGANVLTF	TGTGCCAGTAGTTCTCGACAGGGGGGAAGCTCTGGGGCCAACGTCCTGACTTTC
.	TRBV30	15	TRBJ1-2	.	CAWSLNGGLLKGYTF	TGTGCCTGGAGTCTTAACGGGGGGCTTTTGAAAGGCTACACCTTC
.	TRBV15	15	TRBJ2-1	.	CATSRGPPTDNEQFF	TGTGCCACCAGCAGAGGGCCTCCTACGGACAATGAGCAGTTCTTC
.	TRBV18	13	TRBJ2-7	.	CASSLTARYEQYF	TGTGCCAGCTCTTTAACTGCCCGCTACGAGCAGTACTTC
.	TRBV3-1/TRBV3-2	12	TRBJ2-5	.	CASSPAQETQYF	TGTGCCAGCAGCCCAGCACAAGAGACCCAGTACTTC
.	TRBV24-1	15	TRBJ1-1	.	CATSDTGQGNTEAFF	TGTGCCACCAGTGACACGGGGCAGGGGAACACTGAAGCTTTCTTT
TRBD1	TRBV10-2	14	TRBJ1-5	.	CASGTGGSNQPQHF	TGCGCCAGCGGGACAGGGGGTAGCAATCAGCCCCAGCATTTT
.	TRBV6-5	14	TRBJ1-2	.	CASIVGGGRGGYTF	TGTGCCAGCATCGTAGGCGGAGGGAGAGGGGGCTACACCTTC
TRBD1	TRBV10-1	15	TRBJ2-7	.	CASNNRDRGTYEQYF	TGCGCCAGCAACAATAGGGACAGGGGAACCTACGAGCAGTACTTC
TRBD1	TRBV18	18	TRBJ2-2	.	CASSPQSGTGGLTGELFF	TGTGCCAGCTCACCTCAGTCCGGGACAGGGGGCCTCACCGGGGAGCTGTTTTTT
TRBD2	TRBV5-1	17	TRBJ2-2	few	CASSLGTSGQASGELFF	TGCGCCAGCAGCTTGGGGACTAGCGGTCAGGCCTCCGGGGAGCTGTTTTTT
.	TRBV7-2	14	TRBJ1-2	.	CASSVDWGPGGYTF	TGTGCCAGCAGCGTCGACTGGGGGCCTGGTGGCTACACCTTC
.	TRBV27	13	TRBJ1-1	once	CASSARGVPPAFF	TGTGCCAGCAGTGCTAGAGGGGTACCCCCAGCTTTCTTT
.	TRBV12-3/TRBV12-4	13	TRBJ1-5	.	CASSLRDNQPQHF	TGTGCCAGCAGTTTACGGGATAATCAGCCCCAGCATTTT
TRBD1	TRBV2	16	TRBJ1-2	.	CASLSRQGPVLNGYTF	TGTGCCAGCCTATCCCGACAGGGACCTGTGTTAAATGGCTACACCTTC
TRBD2	TRBV7-9	18	TRBJ2-2	.	CASRPQTGTSSPTGELFF	TGTGCCAGCAGACCCCAGACCGGGACTAGCTCTCCCACCGGGGAGCTGTTTTTT
.	TRBV2	14	TRBJ1-1	once	CARRNLQGWTEAFF	TGTGCCAGGCGAAATCTACAGGGCTGGACTGAAGCTTTCTTT
.	TRBV10-3	15	TRBJ2-6	.	CAISVNRAGANVLTF	TGTGCCATCAGTGTCAACAGGGCTGGGGCCAACGTCCTGACTTTC
TRBD2	TRBV29-1	14	TRBJ2-5	few	CSARTSGARETQYF	TGCAGCGCTCGGACTAGCGGGGCGAGGGAGACCCAGTACTTC
TRBD1	TRBV7-2	15	TRBJ2-7	.	CASSPDTGTGYEQYF	TGTGCCAGCAGCCCAGATACCGGGACAGGCTACGAGCAGTACTTC
.	TRBV18	14	TRBJ2-1	.	CASSPKSSYNEQFF	TGTGCCAGCTCACCAAAGAGCTCCTACAATGAGCAGTTCTTC
.	TRBV2	14	TRBJ1-3	.	CASANSRSGNTIYF	TGTGCCAGCGCGAATTCCCGCTCTGGAAACACCATATATTTT
TRBD1	TRBV4-2	18	TRBJ1-5	.	CASSQDPTGRGSNQPQHF	TGTGCCAGCAGCCAAGACCCGACAGGGCGGGGGAGCAATCAGCCCCAGCATTTT
.	TRBV9	16	TRBJ1-6	.	CASSVYDRSGDSPLHF	TGTGCCAGCAGCGTATACGATAGGTCAGGGGATTCACCCCTCCACTTT
.	TRBV7-9	14	TRBJ2-1	few	CASIRTDSYNEQFF	TGTGCCAGCATACGGACAGATTCCTACAATGAGCAGTTCTTC
TRBD2	TRBV29-1	15	TRBJ2-7	.	CSVEDPGGRGYEQYF	TGCAGCGTTGAAGATCCGGGCGGGAGGGGTTACGAGCAGTACTTC
.	TRBV5-6	14	TRBJ1-2	.	CASSLQGPNYGYTF	TGTGCCAGCAGCTTGCAGGGCCCTAACTATGGCTACACCTTC
.	TRBV5-1	15	TRBJ2-3	.	CASSLNPSITDTQYF	TGCGCCAGCAGCTTGAATCCAAGCATCACAGATACGCAGTATTTT
TRBD2	TRBV19	14	TRBJ2-2	.	CASQGAGGTGELFF	TGTGCCAGTCAGGGAGCGGGAGGCACCGGGGAGCTGTTTTTT
.	TRBV10-3	13	TRBJ1-5	.	CAIREQANQPQHF	TGTGCCATCAGGGAACAGGCCAATCAGCCCCAGCATTTT
.	TRBV3-1/TRBV3-2	16	TRBJ2-1	.	CASSQESPAEQNEQFF	TGTGCCAGCAGCCAAGAAAGCCCGGCAGAACAAAATGAGCAGTTCTTC
.	TRBV11-2	16	TRBJ1-1	once	CASSLDRGSFYTEAFF	TGTGCCAGCAGCTTAGACAGGGGCAGCTTTTACACTGAAGCTTTCTTT
.	TRBV6-1	15	TRBJ1-1	.	CASSDIGRGNTEAFF	TGTGCCAGCAGTGATATAGGCAGGGGGAACACTGAAGCTTTCTTT
.	TRBV7-9	14	TRBJ1-1	.	CASSAGLSRAEAFF	TGTGCCAGCAGCGCCGGACTGTCCAGGGCTGAAGCTTTCTTT
.	TRBV19	13	TRBJ1-5	.	CASSAPPKRPQHF	TGTGCCAGTAGTGCACCCCCAAAAAGGCCCCAGCATTTT
TRBD2	TRBV13	15	TRBJ2-7	.	CASSLSVTLGGEQYF	TGTGCCAGCAGCTTAAGTGTGACCCTGGGAGGGGAGCAGTACTTC
.	TRBV7-9	18	TRBJ1-2	.	CASSPRIQGSLANYGYTF	TGTGCCAGCAGCCCACGTATCCAGGGGTCGTTAGCTAACTATGGCTACACCTTC
.	TRBV5-1	13	TRBJ2-1	.	CASRPSTGSEQFF	TGCGCCAGCAGACCGTCTACAGGGAGTGAGCAGTTCTTC
TRBD1	TRBV29-1	14	TRBJ2-7	.	CSVGRAGGIYEQYF	TGCAGCGTTGGCCGGGCAGGGGGCATCTACGAGCAGTACTTC
.	TRBV28	14	TRBJ2-7	.	CASGDRALSYEQYF	TGTGCCAGCGGCGACCGGGCCCTGTCCTACGAGCAGTACTTC
.	TRBV5-1	13	TRBJ2-3	.	CASSSTVTDTQYF	TGCGCCAGCAGCTCCACAGTAACAGATACGCAGTATTTT
.	TRBV6-6	14	TRBJ2-7	few	CASSYSNRDYEQYF	TGTGCCAGCAGTTACTCGAACAGAGACTACGAGCAGTACTTC
.	TRBV7-2	14	TRBJ2-1	.	CASRPGGSYNEQFF	TGTGCCAGCCGTCCTGGCGGCTCCTACAATGAGCAGTTCTTC
TRBD1	TRBV19	21	TRBJ1-2	.	CASSIDHPGQGWIAVDYGYTF	TGTGCCAGTAGTATAGATCACCCGGGACAGGGATGGATAGCGGTAGATTATGGCTACACCTTC
.	TRBV27	14	TRBJ1-5	.	CASSPQDGYQPQHF	TGTGCCAGCAGTCCCCAGGACGGGTATCAGCCCCAGCATTTT
.	TRBV10-1	15	TRBJ1-1	.	CASSELAGKDTEAFF	TGCGCCAGCAGTGAGCTAGCAGGGAAGGACACTGAAGCTTTCTTT
.	TRBV6-5	13	TRBJ1-2	.	CASISPTTYGYTF	TGTGCCAGCATCTCCCCGACTACCTATGGCTACACCTTC